This T cell receptor (beta chain) was documented in a study of shared clonotypes between healthy human individuals. Study results and limitations: Rarefaction showed that sequencing of sorted subsets was incomplete (despite large depth).

Germline CDR1 SGHRS, CDR2 YFSETQ. The CDR3 has 14 amino acids. The V gene lost 0 bases and the J gene lost 0 bases, with 7 bases spanning the gap. Generated by immunoSEQ multiplex PCR, the TCRdb table keeps only in-frame clones and is missing some. The sample lists 330,000 or so clones, less than 85% seen once, with more than 9% in the top ten. This clone was counted between two and nine times. The antigen remains unidentified. Nashville, Tennessee was home to all donors, who were Caucasian adults. The chain joins TRBV5-1 to TRBJ2-7; no definite D call. The source is a man aged 25 to 45 in good health. The sample consisted of memory CD4+ T cells sorted from blood. Subset described: CD45RA-negative fraction. The CDR3: CASSLGQASYEQYF. CDR3 nucleotide sequence: TGCGCCAGCAGCTTGGGGCAGGCCTCCTACGAGCAGTACTTC.